The 16 T cell receptor beta chains presented below share a single source sample, sequenced in a study of blood T cell repertoires in COVID-19. The repertoire was sequenced with immunoSEQ multiplex PCR; TCRdb's copy has only in-frame clones and lacks some. Counted here are more than 250,000 clones, over 75% occurring once; the ten biggest clones make up under 5.5%. Source material: PBMCs or T cells enriched from blood (not recorded which). The receptors stem from a woman aged 30 to 39 who had recovered from COVID-19.

The chain is built from TRBV5-1 and TRBJ2-7; perhaps TRBD2 as D (6 bases). The germline V and J ends were trimmed by 0 bases and 0 bases, with 13 bases remaining between them. This CDR3 contains 16 residues. The V gene's germline CDR1 is SGHRS and CDR2 YFSETQ. CDR3 coding DNA: TGCGCCAGCAGCTTGGGCGGGGCCCGGGGCTCCTACGAGCAGTACTTC. This sequence encodes CASSLGGARGSYEQYF.

This sequence joins TRBV6-6 and TRBJ1-5; the D gene is possibly TRBD1 (6 bases). The germline V and J ends were trimmed by 8 bases and 9 bases, with 17 bases remaining between them. Germline CDR1 reads MNHNY; CDR2 reads SVGAGI (reference sequence). CDR3 length: 13 amino acids. CDR3: CASEQGGMRPQHF. The CDR3, as DNA: TGTGCCAGCGAACAGGGTGGGATGAGGCCCCAGCATTTT.

This rearrangement joins TRBV4-2 to TRBJ2-3; 14 bases match TRBD2. The J segment lost 5 bases and the V segment lost 3 bases, leaving 10 bases of the junction unmatched. This CDR3 is built from 18 residues. Per the germline V gene, CDR1 is LGHNA and CDR2 is YNFKEQ. CDR3 sequence (DNA): TGTGCCAGCAGCCACGGACTAGCGGGGGGCTACCGTGGAGATACGCAGTATTTT. Translation: CASSHGLAGGYRGDTQYF.

The CDR3 here is CASSLSGTGTYNEQFF. The DNA of the CDR3 is TGTGCCAGTAGCTTATCCGGGACAGGGACCTACAATGAGCAGTTCTTC. The V gene is TRBV19, the J gene TRBJ2-1; 9 bases line up with TRBD1. The V and J ends lost 6 bases and 2 bases, in that order; junction bases with no gene match: 8. The CDR3 sequence is 16 residues long. Germline V gene lookup returns CDR1 LNHDA and CDR2 SQIVND (reference sequence).

The chain links TRBV10-3 to TRBJ2-5; TRBD1 matches 8 bases. J lost 4 bases, V lost 6 bases, and 4 bases had no gene match. This CDR3 has 13 residues. Looked up from germline, CDR1 is ENHRY and CDR2 is SYGVKD. DNA for the CDR3: TGTGCCATCAGAGGACAGGGTCGAGAGACCCAGTACTTC. Residues: CAIRGQGRETQYF.

The CDR3 is CASSFPGQSSGNTIYF. CDR3 coding DNA: TGTGCCAGCAGTTTCCCGGGACAGAGCTCTGGAAACACCATATATTTT. The V call is TRBV28, the J call TRBJ1-3, with TRBD1 identical over 7 bases. V lost 3 bases and J lost 0; bases outside the gene matches: 5. CDR3 length: 16 amino acids. From germline, CDR1 is MDHEN and CDR2 SYDVKM.

CDR3 amino acids: CASSPGGVGYGYTF. CDR3 nucleotide sequence: TGCGCCAGCAGCCCCGGCGGGGTTGGCTATGGCTACACCTTC. The chain is built from TRBV5-1 and TRBJ1-2; no firm D call. V gave up 4 bases and J gave up 4 bases, with 14 bases separating them. Germline V CDR1 and CDR2: SGHRS, YFSETQ. The CDR3 is made up of 14 amino acids.

This clone was observed a single time. The rearrangement joins TRBV3-1 (or the pseudogene TRBV3-2) to TRBJ2-7; tentatively, D is TRBD2 (5 bases). V was cut by 7 bases and J by 0 bases, with 13 bases left in between. Germline values: CDR1 LGHDT, CDR2 YNNKEL (reference sequence). The CDR3 contains 14 residues. Written as DNA, the CDR3 is TGTGCCAGCACCCCCCGAGGGAGCTCCTACGAGCAGTACTTC. This codes for CASTPRGSSYEQYF.

This clone was picked up a small number of times. The rearrangement links TRBV28 to TRBJ1-3; D perhaps matches TRBD1 (6 bases). Germline loops: CDR1 MDHEN, CDR2 SYDVKM. Between the trimmed V and J ends, which lost 4 bases and 4 bases, there was a span of 14 bases. The CDR3 is 15 residues long. CDR3 in amino acids: CASSSLLGQGNTIYF. CDR3 coding DNA: TGTGCCAGCAGTTCCTTGTTGGGACAAGGAAACACCATATATTTT.

The chain is built from TRBV7-2 and TRBJ1-1, with D tentatively TRBD1 (5 bases). Trimming took off 5 bases at V and 6 bases at J, with 22 bases between the two ends. From germline, CDR1 is SGHTA and CDR2 FQGNSA. The length of the CDR3 is 16 residues. Written as DNA, the CDR3 is TGTGCCAGCAGCGCTAGGGATACAGGTCGAAGGCCTGAAGCTTTCTTT. Protein product: CASSARDTGRRPEAFF.

This chain links TRBV19 with TRBJ1-5; 7 bases are shared with TRBD1. J gave up 4 bases and V 6 bases, and 15 bases lay outside the gene matches. The CDR3 totals 17 residues. Germline CDR1 is LNHDA and CDR2 is SQIVND (reference sequence). CDR3 sequence reads: CASSRLPRDSSNQPQHF. The CDR3 DNA reads as TGTGCCAGTAGCAGGCTACCCCGGGACAGCTCTAATCAGCCCCAGCATTTT. The full variable domain, its missing parts supplied by reference TRBV19 and TRBJ1-5, is DGGITQSPKYLFRKEGQNVTLSCEQNLNHDAMYWYRQDPGQGLRLIYYSQIVNDFQKGDIAEGYSVSREKKESFPLTVTSAQKNPTAFYLCASSRLPRDSSNQPQHFGDGTRLSIL.

V is TRBV3-1 (or the pseudogene TRBV3-2) and J is TRBJ1-5, with unresolved D. This CDR3 comprises 14 residues. Deletions cut 0 bases from V and 5 bases from J, with 8 bases between. Germline V gene data show CDR1 as LGHDT and CDR2 as YNNKEL (reference sequence). CDR3 in amino acids: CASSQETAHQPQHF. The CDR3 DNA follows: TGTGCCAGCAGCCAAGAAACTGCGCATCAGCCCCAGCATTTT.

The chain uses TRBV4-2 and TRBJ1-2, with 9 bases that match TRBD1. V lost 3 bases to trimming and J lost 8 bases; unmatched junction nucleotides: 4. This CDR3 contains 13 residues. Germline CDR1 LGHNA, CDR2 YNFKEQ. CDR3 in DNA: TGTGCCAGCAGCCAGAGACAGGGGGGCGGCTACACCTTC. Its protein is CASSQRQGGGYTF.

The chain carries TRBV7-9 and TRBJ2-5; a weak D match, TRBD2 (6 bases). V was pared by 2 bases and J by 2 bases, with 9 bases between. CDR3 length equals 14 residues. The germline V gene has CDR1 SEHNR and CDR2 FQNEAQ (reference sequence). The CDR3, as DNA: TGTGCCAGCAGCTTACCGGGACTTCAAGAGACCCAGTACTTC. Translated: CASSLPGLQETQYF.

This clone was counted only a few times. This rearrangement joins TRBV5-6 to TRBJ2-3; the match to TRBD1 covers 9 bases. CDR1 and CDR2 (germline): SGHDT, YYEEEE. The CDR3 is 15 amino acids. J was trimmed by 4 bases and V by 3 bases; bases with no gene match: 6. The CDR3 here is CASSWDRAFSDTQYF. CDR3 in DNA: TGTGCCAGCAGCTGGGACAGGGCATTCTCAGATACGCAGTATTTT.

As DNA, the CDR3 is TGTGCCAGCAGCCCCGGGGGGGGGTGGTTCTACGAGCAGTACTTC. Translated: CASSPGGGWFYEQYF. The V call is TRBV6-5, the J call TRBJ2-7; 8 positions match TRBD2. Germline loops: CDR1 MNHEY, CDR2 SVGAGI. The length of the CDR3 is 15 residues. The ends lost 6 bases at V and 3 bases at J; junction bases unmatched: 10.